This T cell receptor beta chain was sequenced for a study of blood T cell repertoires in COVID-19 (TCRdb year 2020). The study in broad terms: Collaborator samples came from the United States, Italy and Spain and covered acute and convalescent phases of COVID-19. The material from the prospective study consisted of cDNA or gDNA derived from T cells, B-cell-depleted T cells, or PBMCs. Subjects who had been exposed to COVID-19, were actively infected with it, or had recovered from it provided the deeply sampled blood TCRbeta repertoires that made up the dataset. The repertoires were made available in a free public database intended to serve as a resource for research on the immune response to SARS-CoV-2. Samples were obtained from the ongoing ImmuneRACE study (first 160 participants) and from roughly 1,300 subjects provided by 6 global collaborators. Nearly every sample came with metadata listing a de-identified subject ID, COVID-19 status, age in years and sex. Where available, HLA class I and class II types were obtained from metadata supplied by the sample provider rather than from assay-based typing.

TCRbeta CDR3 regions were amplified from genomic DNA using the immunoSEQ Assay, a bias-controlled multiplex PCR. In the authors' own workflow: Within the assay, amplification of reference gene primers was used to estimate how many nucleated cells each sample contained. Sequence reads were collapsed and filtered to measure the absolute abundance of every unique TCRbeta CDR3 rearrangement. For each sample, productive Simpson clonality was calculated as the square root of Simpson's diversity index across productive rearrangements. TCRdb took over this immuneACCESS table, retaining in-frame rearrangements with V and J assigned. Such tables are incomplete; in checked studies, under half of the missing clones stem from an unresolved V gene, and the remainder is unexplained. V, J and clone size were drawn from that table, and D and trimming were deduced from the DNA. The sample records around 130,000 clones, around 87% of which are singletons. The top ten clones comprise less than 4.5% of the sample.

About this clone itself: Its antigen has not been determined. No base quality information exists; no much larger clone differs at one position.

The CDR3 numbers 15 residues from cysteine through phenylalanine. Only the CDR3 DNA stays, 45 bases, in frame from base 1. Trimming accounts for 9 bases at V and 4 bases at J, while the number of junction bases matched to no gene is 12. The CDR1 and CDR2 encoded by the germline V gene (reference sequence) are MNHNY and SVGAGI. Collaborating institutions collected whole blood in K2EDTA tubes following their own protocols. For TCRbeta analysis, collaborator samples were shipped as frozen whole blood, as isolated PBMCs, or as DNA extracted from either sample type. Points the paper makes about the study in general: Clinical and demographic metadata were provided uncurated, with the amount varying by source and participant.

The receptor comes from a woman aged 60-75 years with acute or convalescent COVID-19. Recombination joined TRBV6-6 with TRBJ1-2; 9 bases in the junction line up with TRBD1. The sample comprised peripheral blood. The sequence in DNA is TGTGCCAGTATGACAGGGGGATCGGGTGCCTATGGCTACACCTTC. This is translated as CASMTGGSGAYGYTF.